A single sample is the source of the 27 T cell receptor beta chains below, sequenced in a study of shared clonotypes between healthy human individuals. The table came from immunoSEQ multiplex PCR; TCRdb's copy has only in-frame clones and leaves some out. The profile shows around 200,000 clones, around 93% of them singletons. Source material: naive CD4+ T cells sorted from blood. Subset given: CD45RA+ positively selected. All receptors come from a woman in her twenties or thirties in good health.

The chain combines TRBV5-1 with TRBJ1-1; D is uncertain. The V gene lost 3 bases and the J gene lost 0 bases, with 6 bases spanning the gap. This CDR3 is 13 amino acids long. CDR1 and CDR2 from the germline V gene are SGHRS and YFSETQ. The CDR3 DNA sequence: TGCGCCAGCAGCTCCGGGTTGAACACTGAAGCTTTCTTT. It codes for CASSSGLNTEAFF.

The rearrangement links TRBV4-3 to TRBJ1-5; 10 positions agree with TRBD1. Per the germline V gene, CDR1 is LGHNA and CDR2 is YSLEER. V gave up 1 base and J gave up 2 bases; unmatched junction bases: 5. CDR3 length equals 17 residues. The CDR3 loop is CASSQGDRGLGNQPQHF. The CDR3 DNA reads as TGCGCCAGCAGCCAAGGGGACAGGGGTTTGGGCAATCAGCCCCAGCATTTT.

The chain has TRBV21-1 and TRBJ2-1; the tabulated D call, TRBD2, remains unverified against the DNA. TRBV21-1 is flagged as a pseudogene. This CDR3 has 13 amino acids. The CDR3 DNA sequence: TGTGCCAGACGGGGTTTCAGCCACGATGAGCAGTTCTTC. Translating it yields CARRGFSHDEQFF.

Here the CDR3 DNA reads TGTGCCAGCAGCTTACTACCCACCGGGGAGCTGTTTTTT. Translation gives CASSLLPTGELFF. This rearrangement joins TRBV7-2 to TRBJ2-2; no firm D call. Germline V gives CDR1 SGHTA, CDR2 FQGNSA. The CDR3 extends over 13 amino acids. V gave up 2 bases and J gave up 4 bases, with 5 bases separating them.

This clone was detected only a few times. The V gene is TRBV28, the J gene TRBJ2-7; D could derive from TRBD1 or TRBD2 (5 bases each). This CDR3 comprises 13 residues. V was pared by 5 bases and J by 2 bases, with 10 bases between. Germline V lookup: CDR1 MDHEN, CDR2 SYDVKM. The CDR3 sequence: CASSPGPTYEQYF. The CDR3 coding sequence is TGTGCCAGCAGTCCGGGACCAACCTACGAGCAGTACTTC.

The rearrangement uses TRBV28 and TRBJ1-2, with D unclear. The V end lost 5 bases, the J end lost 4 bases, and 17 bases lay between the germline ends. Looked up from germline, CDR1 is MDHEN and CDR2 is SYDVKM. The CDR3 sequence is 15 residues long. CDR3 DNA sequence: TGTGCCAGCAGTCTTAGTGGCCAAGGTATCTATGGCTACACCTTC. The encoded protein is CASSLSGQGIYGYTF.

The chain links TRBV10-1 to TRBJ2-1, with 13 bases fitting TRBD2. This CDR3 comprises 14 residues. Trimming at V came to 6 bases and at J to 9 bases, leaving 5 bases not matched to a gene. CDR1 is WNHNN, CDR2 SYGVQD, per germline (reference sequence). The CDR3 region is CASSTSGRAFEQFF. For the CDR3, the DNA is TGCGCCAGCAGCACTAGCGGGAGGGCCTTTGAGCAGTTCTTC.

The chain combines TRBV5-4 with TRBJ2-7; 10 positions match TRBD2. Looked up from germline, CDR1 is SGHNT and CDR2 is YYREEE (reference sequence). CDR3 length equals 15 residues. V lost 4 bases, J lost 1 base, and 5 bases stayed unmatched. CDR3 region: CASSVGTSVSYEQYF. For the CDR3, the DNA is TGTGCCAGCAGCGTCGGGACTAGCGTATCCTACGAGCAGTACTTC.

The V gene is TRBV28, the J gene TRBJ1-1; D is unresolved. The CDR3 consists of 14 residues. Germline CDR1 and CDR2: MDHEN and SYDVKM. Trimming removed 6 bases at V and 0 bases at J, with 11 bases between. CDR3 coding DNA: TGTGCCAGCAGATATCAGTCTATGAACACTGAAGCTTTCTTT. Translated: CASRYQSMNTEAFF.

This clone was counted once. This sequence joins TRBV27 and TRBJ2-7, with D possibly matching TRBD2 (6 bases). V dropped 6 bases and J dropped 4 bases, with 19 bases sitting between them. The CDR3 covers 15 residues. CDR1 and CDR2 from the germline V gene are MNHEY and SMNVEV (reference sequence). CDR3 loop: CASSPRWASEYEQYF. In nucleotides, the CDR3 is TGTGCCAGCAGCCCAAGGTGGGCTAGCGAGTACGAGCAGTACTTC.

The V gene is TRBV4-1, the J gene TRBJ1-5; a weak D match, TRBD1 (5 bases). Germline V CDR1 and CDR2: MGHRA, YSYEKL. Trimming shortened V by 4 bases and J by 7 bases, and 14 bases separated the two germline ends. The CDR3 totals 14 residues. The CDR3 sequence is CASSPVRGFQPQHF. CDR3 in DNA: TGCGCCAGCAGCCCTGTGCGGGGGTTCCAGCCCCAGCATTTT.

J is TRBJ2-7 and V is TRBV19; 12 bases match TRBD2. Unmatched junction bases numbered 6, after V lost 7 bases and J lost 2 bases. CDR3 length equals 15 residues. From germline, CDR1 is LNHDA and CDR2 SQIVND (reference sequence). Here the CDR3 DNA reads TGTGCCAGTAACCTAGCGGGAGGGCCCCCCTACGAGCAGTACTTC. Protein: CASNLAGGPPYEQYF.

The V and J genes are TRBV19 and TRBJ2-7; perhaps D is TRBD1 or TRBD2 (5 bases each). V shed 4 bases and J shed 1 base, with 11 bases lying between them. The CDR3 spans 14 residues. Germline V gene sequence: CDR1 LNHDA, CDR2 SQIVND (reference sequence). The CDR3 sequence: CASSSRDGSYEQYF. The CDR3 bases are TGTGCCAGTAGTAGCCGGGACGGATCCTACGAGCAGTACTTC.

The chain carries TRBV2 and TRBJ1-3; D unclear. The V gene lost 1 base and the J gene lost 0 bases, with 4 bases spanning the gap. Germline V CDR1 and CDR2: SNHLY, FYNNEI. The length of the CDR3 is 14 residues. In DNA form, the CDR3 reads TGTGCCAGCAGTGAAGTACTCTCTGGAAACACCATATATTTT. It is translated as CASSEVLSGNTIYF. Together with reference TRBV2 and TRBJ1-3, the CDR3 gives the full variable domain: EPEVTQTPSHQVTQMGQEVILRCVPISNHLYFYWYRQILGQKVEFLVSFYNNEISEKSEIFDDQFSVERPDGSNFTLKIRSTKLEDSAMYFCASSEVLSGNTIYFGEGSWLTVV.

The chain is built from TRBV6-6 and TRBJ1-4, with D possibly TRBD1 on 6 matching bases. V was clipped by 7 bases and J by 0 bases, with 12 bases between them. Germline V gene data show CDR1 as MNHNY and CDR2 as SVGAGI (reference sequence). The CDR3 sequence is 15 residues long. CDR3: CASTPGQTTNEKLFF. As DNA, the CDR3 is TGTGCCAGCACCCCCGGACAGACAACTAATGAAAAACTGTTTTTT.

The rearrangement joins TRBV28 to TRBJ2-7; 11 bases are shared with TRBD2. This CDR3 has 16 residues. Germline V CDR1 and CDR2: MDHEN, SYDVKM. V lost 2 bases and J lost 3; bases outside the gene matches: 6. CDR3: CASSLVGTSGSYEQYF. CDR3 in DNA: TGTGCCAGCAGTTTAGTAGGAACTAGCGGGAGCTACGAGCAGTACTTC. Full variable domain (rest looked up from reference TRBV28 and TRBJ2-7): DVKVTQSSRYLVKRTGEKVFLECVQDMDHENMFWYRQDPGLGLRLIYFSYDVKMKEKGDIPEGYSVSREKKERFSLILESASTNQTSMYLCASSLVGTSGSYEQYFGPGTRLTVT.

The chain's CDR3 is CASSPWGGPGYTF. Here the CDR3 DNA reads TGTGCCAGCAGCCCATGGGGGGGGCCGGGCTACACCTTC. V gene TRBV5-4 combines with J gene TRBJ1-2; tentative D call: TRBD1 (6 bases). V gave up 4 bases and J gave up 8 bases, with 15 bases separating them. The CDR3 has 13 residues. CDR1 and CDR2 from the germline V gene are SGHNT and YYREEE (reference sequence). The full variable domain, its missing parts supplied by reference TRBV5-4 and TRBJ1-2, is ETGVTQSPTHLIKTRGQQVTLRCSSQSGHNTVSWYQQALGQGPQFIFQYYREEENGRGNFPPRFSGLQFPNYSSELNVNALELDDSALYLCASSPWGGPGYTFGSGTRLTVV.

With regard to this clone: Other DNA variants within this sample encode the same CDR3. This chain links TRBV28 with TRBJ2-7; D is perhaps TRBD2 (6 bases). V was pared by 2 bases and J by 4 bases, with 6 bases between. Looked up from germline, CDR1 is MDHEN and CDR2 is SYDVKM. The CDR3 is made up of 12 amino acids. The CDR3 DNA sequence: TGTGCCAGCAGTTTAGGGGGGTACGAGCAGTACTTC. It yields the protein CASSLGGYEQYF.

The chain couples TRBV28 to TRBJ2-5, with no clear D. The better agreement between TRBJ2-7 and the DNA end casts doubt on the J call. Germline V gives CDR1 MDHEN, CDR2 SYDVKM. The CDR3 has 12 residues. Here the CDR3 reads CASSLSNGEQYF. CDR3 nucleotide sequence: TGTGCCAGCAGTCTATCCAACGGCGAGCAGTACTTC.

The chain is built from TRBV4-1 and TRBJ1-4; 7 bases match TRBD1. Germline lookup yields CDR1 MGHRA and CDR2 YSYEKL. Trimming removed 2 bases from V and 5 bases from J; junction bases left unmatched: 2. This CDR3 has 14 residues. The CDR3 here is CASSQSGGNEKLFF. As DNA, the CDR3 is TGCGCCAGCAGCCAATCAGGGGGAAATGAAAAACTGTTTTTT.

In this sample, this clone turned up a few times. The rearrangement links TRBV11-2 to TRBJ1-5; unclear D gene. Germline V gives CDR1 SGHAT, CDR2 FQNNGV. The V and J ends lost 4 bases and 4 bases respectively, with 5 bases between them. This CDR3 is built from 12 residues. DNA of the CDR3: TGTGCCAGCAGCTCCCAAAATCAGCCCCAGCATTTT. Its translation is CASSSQNQPQHF.

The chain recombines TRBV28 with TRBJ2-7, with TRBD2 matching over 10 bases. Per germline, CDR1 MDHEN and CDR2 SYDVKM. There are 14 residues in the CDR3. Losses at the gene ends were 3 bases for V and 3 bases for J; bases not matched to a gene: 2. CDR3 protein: CASSFPSGGYEQYF. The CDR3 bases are TGTGCCAGCAGTTTCCCTAGCGGGGGCTACGAGCAGTACTTC.

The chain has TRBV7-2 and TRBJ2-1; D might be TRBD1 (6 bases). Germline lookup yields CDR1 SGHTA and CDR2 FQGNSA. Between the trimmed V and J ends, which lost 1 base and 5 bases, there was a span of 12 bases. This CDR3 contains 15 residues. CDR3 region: CASSLDYGTNNEQFF. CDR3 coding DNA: TGTGCCAGCAGCTTAGATTATGGGACAAACAATGAGCAGTTCTTC. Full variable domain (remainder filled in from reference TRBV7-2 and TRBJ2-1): GAGVSQSPSNKVTEKGKDVELRCDPISGHTALYWYRQSLGQGLEFLIYFQGNSAPDKSGLPSDRFSAERTGGSVSTLTIQRTQQEDSAVYLCASSLDYGTNNEQFFGPGTRLTVL.

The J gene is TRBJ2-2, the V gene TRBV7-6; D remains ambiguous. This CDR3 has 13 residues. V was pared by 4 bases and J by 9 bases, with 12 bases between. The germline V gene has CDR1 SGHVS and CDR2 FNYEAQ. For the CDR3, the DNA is TGTGCCAGCAGCTCCTACGACGGGCGGGAGCTGTTTTTT. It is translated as CASSSYDGRELFF.

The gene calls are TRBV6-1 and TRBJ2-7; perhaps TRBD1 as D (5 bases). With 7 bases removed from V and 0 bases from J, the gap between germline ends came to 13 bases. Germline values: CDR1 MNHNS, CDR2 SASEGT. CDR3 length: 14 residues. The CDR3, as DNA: TGTGCCAGCATCCCGACAGCAATCTCCTACGAGCAGTACTTC. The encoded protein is CASIPTAISYEQYF.

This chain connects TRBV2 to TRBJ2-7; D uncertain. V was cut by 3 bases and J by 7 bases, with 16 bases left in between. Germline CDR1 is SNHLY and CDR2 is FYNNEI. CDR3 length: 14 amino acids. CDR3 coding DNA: TGTGCCAGCAGTGATGCCGGGTCCGGTGGGGAGCAGTACTTC. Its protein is CASSDAGSGGEQYF.

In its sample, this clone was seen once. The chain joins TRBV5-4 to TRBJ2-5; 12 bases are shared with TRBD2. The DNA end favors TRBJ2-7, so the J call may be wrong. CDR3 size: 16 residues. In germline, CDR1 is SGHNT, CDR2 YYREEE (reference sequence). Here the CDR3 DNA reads TGTGCCAGCAGCGCGGGACTAGCGGGCTTCTCCTACGAGCAGTACTTC. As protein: CASSAGLAGFSYEQYF.